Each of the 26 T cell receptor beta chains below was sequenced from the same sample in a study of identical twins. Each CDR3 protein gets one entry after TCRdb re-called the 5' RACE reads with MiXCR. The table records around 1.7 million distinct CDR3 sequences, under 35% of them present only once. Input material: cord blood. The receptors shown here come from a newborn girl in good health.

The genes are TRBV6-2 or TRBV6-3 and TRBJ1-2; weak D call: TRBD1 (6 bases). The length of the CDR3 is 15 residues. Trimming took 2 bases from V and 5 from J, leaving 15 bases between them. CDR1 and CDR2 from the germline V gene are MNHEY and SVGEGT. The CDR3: CASSYPDRSVYGYTF. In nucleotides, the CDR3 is TGTGCCAGCAGTTACCCGGACAGAAGCGTTTATGGCTACACCTTC.

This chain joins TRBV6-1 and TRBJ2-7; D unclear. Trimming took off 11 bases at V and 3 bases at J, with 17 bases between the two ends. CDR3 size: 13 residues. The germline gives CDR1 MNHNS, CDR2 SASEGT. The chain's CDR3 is CASQMRSGYEQYF. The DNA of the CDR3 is TGTGCCTCCCAGATGAGGTCGGGCTACGAGCAGTACTTC.

The CDR3: CASSESWASHEQFF. DNA for the CDR3: TGCGCCAGCAGTGAGTCGTGGGCTAGCCATGAGCAGTTCTTC. V is TRBV10-2 and J is TRBJ2-1; a weak D match, TRBD2 (5 bases). V was shortened by 0 bases and J by 8 bases, with 11 bases between the two germline ends. CDR3 length: 14 residues. The V gene's germline CDR1 is WSHSY and CDR2 SAAADI.

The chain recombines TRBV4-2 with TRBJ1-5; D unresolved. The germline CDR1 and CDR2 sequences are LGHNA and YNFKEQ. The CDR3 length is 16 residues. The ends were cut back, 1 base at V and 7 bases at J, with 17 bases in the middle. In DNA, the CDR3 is TGTGCCAGCAGCCAAGGAGGACTACGCTTGGGCCAGCCCCAGCATTTT. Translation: CASSQGGLRLGQPQHF.

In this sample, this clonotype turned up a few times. In DNA, the CDR3 is TGTGCCAGCAGCTTTCGACTAGCGCAACACAATGAGCAGTTCTTC. This gives the protein CASSFRLAQHNEQFF. The rearrangement uses TRBV5-6 and TRBJ2-1; 8 nucleotides agree with TRBD2. This CDR3 region has 15 residues. V was clipped by 2 bases and J by 5 bases; unmatched bases: 6. The germline CDR1 and CDR2 sequences are SGHDT and YYEEEE.

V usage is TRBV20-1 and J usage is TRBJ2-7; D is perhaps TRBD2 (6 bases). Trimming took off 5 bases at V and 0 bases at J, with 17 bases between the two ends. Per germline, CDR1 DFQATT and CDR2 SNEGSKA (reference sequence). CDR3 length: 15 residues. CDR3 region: CSAGFLFGSSYEQYF. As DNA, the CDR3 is TGCAGTGCTGGTTTCCTATTCGGGAGCTCCTACGAGCAGTACTTC.

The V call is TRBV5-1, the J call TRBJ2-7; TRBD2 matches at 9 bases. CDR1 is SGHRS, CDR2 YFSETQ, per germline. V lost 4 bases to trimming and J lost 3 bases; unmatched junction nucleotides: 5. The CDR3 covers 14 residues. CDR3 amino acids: CASSTGTSLYEQYF. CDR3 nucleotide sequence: TGCGCCAGCAGCACCGGGACTAGCCTCTACGAGCAGTACTTC. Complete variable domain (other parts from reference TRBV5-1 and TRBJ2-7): KAGVTQTPRYLIKTRGQQVTLSCSPISGHRSVSWYQQTPGQGLQFLFEYFSETQRNKGNFPGRFSGRQFSNSRSEMNVSTLELGDSALYLCASSTGTSLYEQYFGPGTRLTVT.

CDR3 amino acids: CASSPISPWGGDYGYTF. The CDR3 nucleotides read TGTGCCAGCAGTCCCATATCCCCCTGGGGGGGAGACTATGGCTACACCTTC. J is TRBJ1-2 and V is TRBV27; maybe TRBD1 (5 bases). The V gene's germline CDR1 is MNHEY and CDR2 SMNVEV (reference sequence). The CDR3 spans 17 residues. V dropped 5 bases and J dropped 3 bases, with 22 bases sitting between them.

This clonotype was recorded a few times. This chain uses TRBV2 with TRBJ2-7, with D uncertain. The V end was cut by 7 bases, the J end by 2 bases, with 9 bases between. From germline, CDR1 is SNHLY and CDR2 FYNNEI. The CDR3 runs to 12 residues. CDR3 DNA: TGTGCCAGCATCGCTAGTCCCTACGAGCAGTACTTC. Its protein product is CASIASPYEQYF.

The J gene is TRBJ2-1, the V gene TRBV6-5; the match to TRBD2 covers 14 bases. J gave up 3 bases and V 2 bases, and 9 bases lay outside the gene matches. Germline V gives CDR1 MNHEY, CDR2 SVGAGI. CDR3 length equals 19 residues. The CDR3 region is CASSYGTSGSGGLYNEQFF. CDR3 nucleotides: TGTGCCAGCAGTTACGGGACTAGCGGGAGTGGAGGGCTCTACAATGAGCAGTTCTTC.

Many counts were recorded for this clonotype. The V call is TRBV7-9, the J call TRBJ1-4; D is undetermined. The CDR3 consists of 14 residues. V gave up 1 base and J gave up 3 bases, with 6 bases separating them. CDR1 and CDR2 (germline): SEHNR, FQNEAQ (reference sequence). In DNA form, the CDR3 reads TGTGCCAGCAGCTTAGTCCCGTCTAATGAAAAACTGTTTTTT. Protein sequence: CASSLVPSNEKLFF. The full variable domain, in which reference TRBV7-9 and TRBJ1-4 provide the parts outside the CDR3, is DTGVSQNPRHKITKRGQNVTFRCDPISEHNRLYWYRQTLGQGPEFLTYFQNEAQLEKSRLLSDRFSAERPKGSFSTLEIQRTEQGDSAMYLCASSLVPSNEKLFFGSGTQLSVL.

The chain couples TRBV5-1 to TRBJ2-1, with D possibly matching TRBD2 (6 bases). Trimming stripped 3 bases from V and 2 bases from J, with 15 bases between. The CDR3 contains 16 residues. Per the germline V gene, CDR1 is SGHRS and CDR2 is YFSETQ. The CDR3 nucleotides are TGCGCCAGCAGCTCCCAGCGGGCTATTGCCTACAATGAGCAGTTCTTC. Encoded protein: CASSSQRAIAYNEQFF.

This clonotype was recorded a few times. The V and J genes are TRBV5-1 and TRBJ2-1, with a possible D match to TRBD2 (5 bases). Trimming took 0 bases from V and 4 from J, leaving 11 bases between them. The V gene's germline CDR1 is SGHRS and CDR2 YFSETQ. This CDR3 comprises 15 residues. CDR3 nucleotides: TGCGCCAGCAGCTTGGAGGGAGTTGCGTACAATGAGCAGTTCTTC. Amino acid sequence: CASSLEGVAYNEQFF. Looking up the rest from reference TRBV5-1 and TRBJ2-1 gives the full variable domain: KAGVTQTPRYLIKTRGQQVTLSCSPISGHRSVSWYQQTPGQGLQFLFEYFSETQRNKGNFPGRFSGRQFSNSRSEMNVSTLELGDSALYLCASSLEGVAYNEQFFGPGTRLTVL.

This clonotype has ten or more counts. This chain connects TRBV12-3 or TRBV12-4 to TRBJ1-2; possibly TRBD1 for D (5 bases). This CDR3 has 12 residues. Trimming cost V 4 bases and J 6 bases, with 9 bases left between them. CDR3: CASSYRRDGYTF. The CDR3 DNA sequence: TGTGCCAGCAGTTACAGGAGGGATGGCTACACCTTC.

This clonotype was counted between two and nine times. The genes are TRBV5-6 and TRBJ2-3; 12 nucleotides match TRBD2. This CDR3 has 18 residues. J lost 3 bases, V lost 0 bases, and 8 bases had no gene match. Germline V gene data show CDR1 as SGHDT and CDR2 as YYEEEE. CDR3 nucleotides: TGTGCCAGCAGCTTGGATCTAGCGGGAGGGCCAAGAACAGATACGCAGTATTTT. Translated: CASSLDLAGGPRTDTQYF.

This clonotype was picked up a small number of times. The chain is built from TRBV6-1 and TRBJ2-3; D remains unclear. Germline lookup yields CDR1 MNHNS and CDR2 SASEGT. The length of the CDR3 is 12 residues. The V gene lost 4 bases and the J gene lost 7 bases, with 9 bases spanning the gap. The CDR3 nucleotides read TGTGCCAGCAGTGGACCGTTGAATACGCAGTATTTT. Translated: CASSGPLNTQYF.

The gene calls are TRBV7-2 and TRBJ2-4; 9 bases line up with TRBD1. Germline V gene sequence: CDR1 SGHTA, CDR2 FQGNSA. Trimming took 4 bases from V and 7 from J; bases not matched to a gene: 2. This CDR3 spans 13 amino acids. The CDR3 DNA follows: TGTGCCAGCAGCTCCGGGACAGGGAACATTCAGTACTTC. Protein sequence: CASSSGTGNIQYF.

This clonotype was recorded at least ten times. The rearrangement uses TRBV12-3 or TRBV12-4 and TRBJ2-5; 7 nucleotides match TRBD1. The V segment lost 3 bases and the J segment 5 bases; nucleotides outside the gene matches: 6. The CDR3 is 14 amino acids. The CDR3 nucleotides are TGTGCCAGCAGTTTCCGAACAGGGGAGGAGACCCAGTACTTC. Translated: CASSFRTGEETQYF.

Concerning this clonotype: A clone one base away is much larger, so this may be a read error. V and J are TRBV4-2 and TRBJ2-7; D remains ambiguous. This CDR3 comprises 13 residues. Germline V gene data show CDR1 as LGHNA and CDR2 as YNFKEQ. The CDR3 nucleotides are TGTGCCGGCAGCCAAGAAAGATGGTACGAGCAGTACTTC. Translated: CAGSQERWYEQYF.

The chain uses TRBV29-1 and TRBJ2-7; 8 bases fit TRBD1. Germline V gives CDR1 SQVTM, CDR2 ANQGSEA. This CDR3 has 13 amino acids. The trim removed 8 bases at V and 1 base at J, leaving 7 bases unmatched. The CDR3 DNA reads TGCAGCACCATCGACAGGGGATCCTACGAGCAGTACTTC. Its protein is CSTIDRGSYEQYF.

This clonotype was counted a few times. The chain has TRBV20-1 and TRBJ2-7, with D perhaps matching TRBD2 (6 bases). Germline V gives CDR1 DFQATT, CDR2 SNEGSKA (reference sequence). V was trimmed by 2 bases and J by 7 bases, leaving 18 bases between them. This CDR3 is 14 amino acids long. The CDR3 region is CSARTQRAYNEQYF. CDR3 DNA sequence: TGCAGTGCTAGAACCCAGCGGGCCTACAATGAGCAGTACTTC.

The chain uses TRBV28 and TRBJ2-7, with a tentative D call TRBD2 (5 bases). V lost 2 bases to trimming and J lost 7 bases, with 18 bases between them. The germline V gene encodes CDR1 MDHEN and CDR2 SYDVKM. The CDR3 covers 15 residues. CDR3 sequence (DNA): TGTGCCAGCAGTTTAAAACTAGACCTTTACAATGAGCAGTACTTC. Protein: CASSLKLDLYNEQYF.

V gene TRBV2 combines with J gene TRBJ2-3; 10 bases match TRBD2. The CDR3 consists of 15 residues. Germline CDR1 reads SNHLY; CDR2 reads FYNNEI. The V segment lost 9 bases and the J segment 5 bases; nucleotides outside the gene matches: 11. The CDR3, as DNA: TGTGCCAGACGGAAGCGGGGGGGCAAAATAGATACGCAGTATTTT. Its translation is CARRKRGGKIDTQYF.

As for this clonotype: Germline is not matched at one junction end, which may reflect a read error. This chain's CDR3 is CASSASGGGQPRHF. CDR3 nucleotide sequence: TGTGCCAGCAGTGCCTCGGGGGGCGGTCAGCCCCGGCATTTT. This chain links TRBV25-1 with TRBJ1-5, with D possibly matching TRBD1 (6 bases). CDR3 length equals 14 residues. The germline gives CDR1 MGHDK, CDR2 SYGVNS. The variable domain in full, completed from reference TRBV25-1 and TRBJ1-5, reads EADIYQTPRYLVIGTGKKITLECSQTMGHDKMYWYQQDPGMELHLIHYSYGVNSTEKGDLSSESTVSRIRTEHFPLTLESARPSHTSQYLCASSASGGGQPRHFGDGTRLSIL.

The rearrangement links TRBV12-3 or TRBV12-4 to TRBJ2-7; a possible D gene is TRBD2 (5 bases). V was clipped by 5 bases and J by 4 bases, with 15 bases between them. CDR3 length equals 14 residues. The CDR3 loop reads CASSNLRGAYEQYF. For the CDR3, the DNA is TGTGCCAGCAGTAATCTTCGGGGTGCATACGAGCAGTACTTC.

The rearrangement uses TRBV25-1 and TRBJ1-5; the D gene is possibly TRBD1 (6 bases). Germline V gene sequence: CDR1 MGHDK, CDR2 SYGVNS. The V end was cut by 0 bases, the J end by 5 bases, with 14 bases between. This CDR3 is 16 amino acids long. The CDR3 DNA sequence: TGTGCCAGCAGTGAATATAAGGGGGGTAAGGATCAGCCCCAGCATTTT. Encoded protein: CASSEYKGGKDQPQHF.